The 23 T cell receptor beta chains below all came from one sample that was sequenced in a study of early T cells in non-severe SARS-CoV-2 infection. Using its own MiXCR run on the 5' RACE reads, TCRdb lists one record per CDR3 protein. The sample includes around 92,000 distinct CDR3 sequences, approximately 11% of them seen just once. Sequencing was done on a sample of whole blood. The source is an adult who was a healthcare worker with PCR-confirmed SARS-CoV-2 infection or an uninfected control (not recorded which).

Only a few counts were recorded for this clonotype. V gene TRBV2 combines with J gene TRBJ2-1, with 13 bases aligning to TRBD2. V shed 6 bases and J 5 bases; nucleotides not matched to a gene: 4. In germline, CDR1 is SNHLY, CDR2 FYNNEI. The CDR3 extends over 15 amino acids. The CDR3 spells CASRGLAGAHNEQFF. CDR3 nucleotides: TGTGCCAGCAGAGGACTAGCGGGAGCCCACAATGAGCAGTTCTTC.

This clonotype was seen a few times. The J gene is TRBJ1-2, the V gene TRBV6-5; maybe TRBD1 (5 bases). Germline V lookup: CDR1 MNHEY, CDR2 SVGAGI. V lost 4 bases, J lost 4 bases, and 13 bases lay in between. This CDR3 comprises 14 residues. CDR3 region: CASSLGHLGYGYTF. Written as DNA, the CDR3 is TGTGCCAGCAGTTTGGGGCATCTCGGCTATGGCTACACCTTC.

The gene calls are TRBV20-1 and TRBJ2-7; TRBD2 aligns across 8 bases. This CDR3 has 15 residues. Germline V gives CDR1 DFQATT, CDR2 SNEGSKA (reference sequence). With V trimmed by 3 bases and J by 5 bases, 12 bases remained unmatched. This CDR3 reads CSASMAGGQKDEQYF. The DNA of the CDR3 is TGCAGTGCTAGTATGGCGGGAGGCCAAAAGGACGAGCAGTACTTC.

This clonotype was observed a few times. The chain employs TRBV5-5 and TRBJ2-2, with D perhaps TRBD1 (6 bases). V was trimmed by 0 bases and J by 2 bases, leaving 14 bases between them. Germline V gene data show CDR1 as SGHKS and CDR2 as YYEKEE (reference sequence). The CDR3 is 17 residues long. CDR3 protein: CASSLARTDPNTGELFF. In DNA form, the CDR3 reads TGTGCCAGCAGCTTGGCCCGGACAGACCCTAACACCGGGGAGCTGTTTTTT.

The rearrangement uses TRBV7-8 and TRBJ2-3, with a possible D match to TRBD1 (5 bases). The V gene's germline CDR1 is SGHVS and CDR2 FQNEAQ. Trimming stripped 2 bases from V and 2 bases from J, with 11 bases between. The CDR3 covers 15 residues. The CDR3 region is CASSLRGLLTDTQYF. DNA of the CDR3: TGTGCCAGCAGCTTAAGGGGCCTGCTCACAGATACGCAGTATTTT.

Many counts were recorded for this clonotype. This sequence joins TRBV10-2 and TRBJ1-5; maybe TRBD1 (6 bases). With 8 bases removed from V and 5 bases from J, the gap between germline ends came to 10 bases. Germline values: CDR1 WSHSY, CDR2 SAAADI. CDR3 length: 12 residues. The CDR3 sequence is CASSDRHQPQHF. CDR3 bases: TGCGCCAGCTCAGACAGGCATCAGCCCCAGCATTTT.

A few counts support this clonotype. This rearrangement joins TRBV5-1 to TRBJ2-7; 8 positions agree with TRBD1. This CDR3 contains 14 residues. Trimming cost V 3 bases and J 0 bases; bases outside gene matches: 2. Germline CDR1 and CDR2: SGHRS and YFSETQ. CDR3 DNA: TGCGCCAGCAGCTCCACAGGGGGCTCCTACGAGCAGTACTTC. Amino acid sequence: CASSSTGGSYEQYF.

This clonotype was observed at least ten times. This sequence joins TRBV29-1 and TRBJ1-1; D is ambiguous. Germline-derived CDR1 and CDR2 are SQVTM and ANQGSEA. The CDR3 runs to 12 residues. Trimming stripped 3 bases from V and 2 bases from J, with 7 bases between. The CDR3 region has the DNA TGCAGCGTTGAGAACAGAAACACTGAAGCTTTCTTT. It codes for CSVENRNTEAFF.

This clonotype was seen at least ten times. The chain carries TRBV20-1 and TRBJ2-7; TRBD2 matches at 9 bases. From germline, CDR1 is DFQATT and CDR2 SNEGSKA (reference sequence). The CDR3 is 15 amino acids. Unmatched junction bases numbered 6, after V lost 3 bases and J lost 0 bases. CDR3 amino acids: CSARRSSGTSYEQYF. The DNA of the CDR3 is TGCAGTGCTAGGCGTTCTAGCGGGACCTCCTACGAGCAGTACTTC.

This clonotype was detected ten times or more. The gene calls are TRBV29-1 and TRBJ1-2; 8 nucleotides agree with TRBD1. Germline V CDR1 and CDR2: SQVTM, ANQGSEA. Trimming removed 5 bases from V and 7 bases from J; junction bases left unmatched: 12. CDR3 length: 14 amino acids. The CDR3 region has the DNA TGCAGCGTTCAGGGCAGGAGGACAGGGAGTGGCTACACCTTC. Amino acid sequence: CSVQGRRTGSGYTF.

This clonotype was observed a few times. This chain links TRBV4-1 with TRBJ1-6; D unclear. The germline CDR1 and CDR2 sequences are MGHRA and YSYEKL. The CDR3 consists of 18 residues. With 4 bases removed from V and 4 bases from J, the gap between germline ends came to 20 bases. The CDR3 DNA sequence: TGCGCCAGCAGCCTAGAGGGAGGAGGCCGGCTTTATAATTCACCCCTCCACTTT. Protein sequence: CASSLEGGGRLYNSPLHF.

This clonotype was observed a few times. The V and J genes are TRBV5-6 and TRBJ2-3; 7 positions match TRBD1. CDR1 SGHDT and CDR2 YYEEEE come from the germline V gene. The CDR3 has 16 amino acids. Trimming took 5 bases from V and 1 from J; bases not matched to a gene: 10. In DNA, the CDR3 is TGTGCCAGCAGACTGGACAGGCTTGAGGGCACAGATACGCAGTATTTT. Protein: CASRLDRLEGTDTQYF. The full variable domain, with the rest looked up from reference TRBV5-6 and TRBJ2-3, is DAGVTQSPTHLIKTRGQQVTLRCSPKSGHDTVSWYQQALGQGPQFIFQYYEEEERQRGNFPDRFSGHQFPNYSSELNVNALLLGDSALYLCASRLDRLEGTDTQYFGPGTRLTVL.

Concerning this clonotype: A read error is possible here, since a much larger clone lies one base away. The chain employs TRBV5-1 and TRBJ1-3; D gene unclear. The CDR3 covers 12 residues. From germline, CDR1 is SGHRS and CDR2 YFSETQ. CDR3 sequence: CASRANGNTTYF. The CDR3 bases are TGCGCCAGCAGAGCGAATGGAAACACCACATATTTT.

The chain is built from TRBV12-3 or TRBV12-4 and TRBJ1-1; D is ambiguous. V lost 6 bases and J 0 bases, leaving 8 bases between the germline ends. This CDR3 is 13 amino acids long. The CDR3 nucleotides read TGTGCCAGCAGCCCCGGGGTGAACACTGAAGCTTTCTTT. Its protein product is CASSPGVNTEAFF.

This clonotype was seen more than once but under ten times. This chain connects TRBV9 to TRBJ2-1; perhaps TRBD2 as D (5 bases). The V end lost 1 base, the J end lost 10 bases, and 9 bases lay between the germline ends. CDR1 is SGDLS, CDR2 YYNGEE, per germline. This CDR3 has 12 amino acids. DNA of the CDR3: TGTGCCAGCAGCGTATATCAGCGGGAGCAGTTCTTC. As protein: CASSVYQREQFF.

Many counts were recorded for this clonotype. The chain is built from TRBV2 and TRBJ2-3; 7 bases are shared with TRBD1. The germline gives CDR1 SNHLY, CDR2 FYNNEI. J was trimmed by 6 bases and V by 6 bases; bases with no gene match: 3. The CDR3 spans 12 residues. For the CDR3, the DNA is TGTGCCAGCAGGGGGACAGCGGATACGCAGTATTTT. It translates to CASRGTADTQYF.

The chain combines TRBV7-8 with TRBJ2-1; 9 bases match TRBD2. V lost 7 bases, J lost 4 bases, and 8 bases stayed unmatched. The CDR3 covers 15 residues. Looked up from germline, CDR1 is SGHVS and CDR2 is FQNEAQ. This chain's CDR3 is CASTPGLARYNEQFF. The CDR3 DNA follows: TGTGCCAGCACTCCGGGACTAGCAAGATACAATGAGCAGTTCTTC.

This clonotype was counted a few times. V usage is TRBV4-2 and J usage is TRBJ2-3; D gene ambiguous. This CDR3 is built from 12 residues. Trimming removed 3 bases from V and 5 bases from J, with 6 bases in between. Looked up from germline, CDR1 is LGHNA and CDR2 is YNFKEQ. CDR3 protein: CASSHGKDTQYF. CDR3 nucleotide sequence: TGTGCCAGCAGCCATGGGAAAGATACGCAGTATTTT.

The V call is TRBV9, the J call TRBJ2-3; the match to TRBD2 covers 9 bases. After removal of 0 bases from V and 1 base from J, the junction contained 3 bases not matched to a gene. The germline CDR1 and CDR2 sequences are SGDLS and YYNGEE. The CDR3 consists of 16 residues. CDR3 residues: CASSVAGGGGTDTQYF. CDR3 DNA: TGTGCCAGCAGCGTAGCTGGCGGGGGGGGCACAGATACGCAGTATTTT.

V usage is TRBV5-1 and J usage is TRBJ2-1; D remains unclear. The CDR3 is 15 residues long. Trimming shortened V by 2 bases and J by 2 bases, and 11 bases separated the two germline ends. Germline values: CDR1 SGHRS, CDR2 YFSETQ. The CDR3 DNA follows: TGCGCCAGCAGCTTCCGGTCTTTGGCCTACAATGAGCAGTTCTTC. This sequence encodes CASSFRSLAYNEQFF.

V is TRBV5-1 and J is TRBJ1-1; possibly TRBD1 for D (6 bases). Trimming took off 5 bases at V and 4 bases at J, with 15 bases between the two ends. This CDR3 spans 14 amino acids. Germline CDR1 SGHRS, CDR2 YFSETQ. CDR3 nucleotides: TGCGCCAGCAGTACGTACAGGGAAGGCACTGAAGCTTTCTTT. Residues: CASSTYREGTEAFF.

The sample holds a few counts of this clonotype. The chain employs TRBV12-5 and TRBJ1-6; tentatively, D is TRBD1 (5 bases). Germline CDR1 LGHNT, CDR2 FRNRAP. This CDR3 contains 15 residues. Trimming took off 5 bases at V and 5 bases at J, with 13 bases between the two ends. The CDR3 spells CASGPGTTNNSPLHF. CDR3 nucleotide sequence: TGTGCTAGTGGTCCCGGGACTACTAATAATTCACCCCTCCACTTT.

J is TRBJ2-1 and V is TRBV11-2; TRBD2 aligns across 7 bases. The CDR3 sequence is 15 residues long. CDR1 SGHAT and CDR2 FQNNGV come from the germline V gene. V gave up 1 base and J gave up 4 bases; unmatched junction bases: 4. The CDR3 DNA follows: TGTGCCAGCAGCTTAGGGAGCGGGATGTACAATGAGCAGTTCTTC. This encodes CASSLGSGMYNEQFF. The full variable domain, completed using reference TRBV11-2 and TRBJ2-1, is EAGVAQSPRYKIIEKRQSVAFWCNPISGHATLYWYQQILGQGPKLLIQFQNNGVVDDSQLPKDRFSAERLKGVDSTLKIQPAKLEDSAVYLCASSLGSGMYNEQFFGPGTRLTVL.